A single T cell receptor beta chain is shown here with its context. Its target is not known. RNA transcripts provided the source from which TCR beta CDR3 regions were amplified. A first-round RT-PCR of the TCR CDR3 used the HTBI primer set. TCRdb used MiXCR to reprocess the multiplex PCR reads, holding one entry per CDR3 protein. The data hold about half a million distinct CDR3 sequences, with around 21% observed a single time. This entry belongs to a study of T cells in Graves' hyperthyroidism and ophthalmopathy. General study points: Within blood appeared most thyroid clonotypes that had expanded above 0.001.

Absence of ophthalmopathy progression within 18 months defined stable Graves' hyperthyroidism. Researchers barred patients who had uncontrolled infection, other autoimmune disease, pregnancy or lactation. Out of 10 ml of fresh peripheral blood came the PBMCs. The sequenced material came from blood. This sequence was found in a man aged 18 to 29 with Graves' hyperthyroidism.

The DNA for the CDR3 is TGTGCCAGCAGTTTTGGACAGGCGGCGGATTCACCCCTCCACTTT. It translates to CASSFGQAADSPLHF. V and J are TRBV12-3 or TRBV12-4 and TRBJ1-6; 7 positions agree with TRBD1. V lost 3 bases and J lost 8; bases outside the gene matches: 7. The CDR3 extends over 15 amino acids.